These 5 T cell receptor beta chains were sequenced from one sample in a study of blood T cells in healthy people across ages. Using a J-beta primer mix together with a sample-barcoded 5' primer, a second PCR was run for 7 to 11 cycles. MiXCR, applied by TCRdb to the 5' RACE reads, yields one record per CDR3 protein. The sample consists of some 930,000 distinct CDR3 sequences, about 27% of them appearing once. The same sample was also studied in work on T cells of mothers and their children.

Specimen: blood. These TCRs come from a woman aged 40 to 50 in good health.

To note about this clonotype: This sequence may be a read error, since a much larger clone differs from it by one base. This chain joins TRBV7-8 and TRBJ2-7, with D maybe TRBD1 (6 bases). CDR3 size: 16 residues. Germline CDR1 and CDR2: SGHVS and FQNEAQ. The CDR3 sequence: CASSLVSGALAYGQYF. The CDR3 region has the DNA TGTGCCAGCAGCTTAGTTTCAGGGGCGTTGGCGTACGGGCAGTACTTC.

V is TRBV7-9 and J is TRBJ2-5, with TRBD1 identical over 11 bases. CDR1 SEHNR and CDR2 FQNEAQ come from the germline V gene (reference sequence). The trim removed 1 base at V and 9 bases at J, leaving 7 bases unmatched. The CDR3 sequence is 15 residues long. CDR3: CASSLGTGGVEAQYF. The DNA for the CDR3 is TGTGCCAGCAGCTTAGGGACAGGGGGCGTCGAGGCCCAGTACTTC.

This clonotype was recorded at least ten times. This chain connects TRBV7-6 to TRBJ1-5; 11 bases fit TRBD1. Germline V gene lookup returns CDR1 SGHVS and CDR2 FNYEAQ. This CDR3 has 19 residues. V was pared by 6 bases and J by 3 bases, with 16 bases of the junction left unmatched. CDR3 region: CASRIGTGGLGIYNQPQHF. CDR3 nucleotide sequence: TGTGCCAGCAGAATTGGGACAGGGGGTCTGGGGATCTACAATCAGCCCCAGCATTTT.

Worth noting for this clonotype: A much larger clone is a single base away; this may be a read error. V gene TRBV29-1 combines with J gene TRBJ1-2, with D unclear. There are 13 residues in the CDR3. CDR1 is SQVTM and CDR2 is ANQGSEA in the germline V gene. CDR3 residues: CSAERGSDYGYTF. The CDR3 DNA follows: TGCAGCGCTGAACGAGGGTCAGACTATGGCTACACCTTC.

The chain joins TRBV25-1 to TRBJ2-4; no clear D. V was trimmed by 4 bases and J by 2 bases, leaving 18 bases between them. Germline CDR1 and CDR2: MGHDK and SYGVNS. The CDR3 spans 17 residues. The CDR3 sequence: CASSGAQWSGSKNIQYF. The DNA of the CDR3 is TGTGCCAGCAGTGGGGCCCAATGGTCTGGGTCCAAAAACATTCAGTACTTC. Using reference TRBV25-1 and TRBJ2-4 for the parts outside the CDR3, the full variable domain is EADIYQTPRYLVIGTGKKITLECSQTMGHDKMYWYQQDPGMELHLIHYSYGVNSTEKGDLSSESTVSRIRTEHFPLTLESARPSHTSQYLCASSGAQWSGSKNIQYFGAGTRLSVL.